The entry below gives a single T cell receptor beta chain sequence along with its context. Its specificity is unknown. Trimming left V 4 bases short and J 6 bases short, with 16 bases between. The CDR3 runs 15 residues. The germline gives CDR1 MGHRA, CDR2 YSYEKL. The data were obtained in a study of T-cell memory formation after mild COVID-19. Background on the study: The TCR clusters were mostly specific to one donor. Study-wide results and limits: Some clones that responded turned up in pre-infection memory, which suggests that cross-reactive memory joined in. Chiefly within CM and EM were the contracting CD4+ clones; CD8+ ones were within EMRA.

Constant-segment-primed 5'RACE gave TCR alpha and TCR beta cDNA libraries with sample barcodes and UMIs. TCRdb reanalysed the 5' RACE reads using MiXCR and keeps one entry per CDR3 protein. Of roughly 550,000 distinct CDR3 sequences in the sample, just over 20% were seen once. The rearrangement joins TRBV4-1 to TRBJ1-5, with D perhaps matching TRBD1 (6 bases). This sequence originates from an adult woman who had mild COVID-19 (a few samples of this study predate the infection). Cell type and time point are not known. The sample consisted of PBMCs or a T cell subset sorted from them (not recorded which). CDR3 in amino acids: CASSRIQGSGQPQHF. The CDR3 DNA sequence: TGCGCCAGCAGCCGGATACAGGGCTCGGGTCAGCCCCAGCATTTT.